This T cell receptor beta chain is from a study of PD-1 blockade in classical Hodgkin lymphoma (dated by TCRdb to the early 2020s). Broadly, across the study: Nivolumab dosing was 3 mg/kg intravenously every 2 weeks, continuing until either disease progression or unacceptable toxicity. To define a peripheral blood immune signature of response to PD-1 blockade in classical Hodgkin lymphoma, the study combined TCR beta sequencing with CyTOF. On the study overall, not on this receptor specifically: A significant rise by C4D1 was seen in CD4+ but not CD8+ TCR diversity (p=0.0027 vs p=0.16), with the rise being most apparent in complete responders (p=0.02). Trial patients with a complete response had baseline diversity similar to that of newly diagnosed patients, while partial responders and progressors had significantly lower diversity. The study was restricted to a single clinical trial cohort, and the causes of repertoire differences, possibly disease activity or prior therapy, were left undefined. Patients starting nivolumab less than 1 year after ASCT had lower diversity and were excluded from later analyses to avoid confounding by immune reconstitution. Newly diagnosed patients were reported to have lower baseline TCR diversity than healthy donors, and relapsed/refractory patients were reported to have lower baseline TCR diversity still.

The Qiagen DNeasy kit was used to extract genomic DNA both from unsorted PBMCs and from the negatively selected CD4+ and CD8+ fractions. Using primers that anneal to V and J segments, immunoSEQ multiplex PCR amplified the TCR beta CDR3 regions. A synthetic immune receptor repertoire was used to minimize amplification bias, and remaining bias was computationally removed after sequencing. The paper's processing steps were these. Repertoire diversity was quantified as the Shannon entropy index using custom Python scripts. The unsorted, CD4+ and CD8+ repertoires were each analyzed separately, with the exception of combined analyses, where CD4+ and CD8+ sequences were merged in silico. Clonal expansion was defined as at least a 2-fold frequency increase after treatment relative to C1D1, with a pseudocount of 0.5 for undetected baseline clones. Singleton clones were defined as clones with 0 or 1 copy at C1D1, and non-singleton clones were defined as clones with 2 or more copies. Clones expanded in unsorted samples were annotated as CD4+, CD8+ or unknown by matching protein sequences in sorted samples from the same patient. Wilcoxon tests on paired samples were used to test diversity changes from C1D1 to C4D1. TCRdb retrieved this table from immuneACCESS and kept in-frame rearrangements only. Not all clones are present; in checked studies, unresolved V genes account for under half, and no reason is known for the remainder. V and J calls and clone size are copied from that table; D and trimming were computed from the DNA. This sample is represented by over 3,500 clones; roughly 65% of them were singletons. The ten largest account for roughly 52% of the sample.

Between the V and J ends, shortened by 0 bases and 2 bases respectively, the junction contains 12 bases. The CDR3 measures 15 amino acids from cysteine to phenylalanine. Only CDR3 DNA remains: 45 bases, in frame from the first base. The germline V gene gives CDR1 as SGHRS and CDR2 as YFSETQ. The sample's time point, from its label and the paper: cycle 4 day 1 (C4D1), after six to seven weeks of nivolumab. All trial patients had relapsed after autologous stem cell transplantation, with cohorts A, B and C differing in prior brentuximab vedotin exposure. The trial cohort was composed of under 70 patients with relapsed/refractory classical Hodgkin lymphoma, for whom complete response, partial response or progressive disease was recorded as best overall response. In the multi-cohort phase II CheckMate 205 trial, trial patients received single-agent nivolumab. An independent review committee assessed best overall response by applying the 2007 International Working Group response criteria. PBMCs from the trial were collected at three points: immediately before nivolumab initiation (C1D1), and during therapy at cycle 2 day 1 and cycle 4 day 1. Peripheral blood was collected in 8 mL Vacutainer Cell Preparation Tubes, from which PBMCs were isolated by centrifugation and then cryopreserved.

On this clone: Its antigen is still unknown. Base qualities were left out, and no much larger clone turns up one base away.

This receptor was obtained from a human donor with classical Hodgkin lymphoma. Recombination connected TRBV5-1 to TRBJ2-7, and possibly TRBD2, on 6 matching bases. This specimen consisted of peripheral blood mononuclear cells (PBMCs), obtained before the fourth cycle of nivolumab. The encoded CDR3 is CASSLAQGLAYEQYF. The bases read TGCGCCAGCAGCTTGGCCCAGGGACTCGCCTACGAGCAGTACTTC.